This entry is about one TCR beta chain. The CDR3 is 16 residues long. Looked up from germline, CDR1 is LGHNA and CDR2 is YSLEER. Trimming at V came to 0 bases and at J to 5 bases, leaving 7 bases not matched to a gene. This sample was taken from a study of blood T cells in healthy people across ages. Alongside a J-beta primer mix, a sample-barcoded 5' primer served in a second PCR lasting about 7 to 11 cycles. TCRdb fed the 5' RACE reads into MiXCR, producing one record per CDR3 protein. The table has approximately 800,000 distinct CDR3 sequences, approximately 65% seen once. The clonotype comes from a young man in good health. The material sequenced was blood. The genes are TRBV4-3 and TRBJ2-1, with 7 bases identical to TRBD2. The CDR3 DNA reads as TGCGCCAGCAGCCAAGAGGGAGGGCAATTGGACAATGAGCAGTTCTTC. This translates into CASSQEGGQLDNEQFF.